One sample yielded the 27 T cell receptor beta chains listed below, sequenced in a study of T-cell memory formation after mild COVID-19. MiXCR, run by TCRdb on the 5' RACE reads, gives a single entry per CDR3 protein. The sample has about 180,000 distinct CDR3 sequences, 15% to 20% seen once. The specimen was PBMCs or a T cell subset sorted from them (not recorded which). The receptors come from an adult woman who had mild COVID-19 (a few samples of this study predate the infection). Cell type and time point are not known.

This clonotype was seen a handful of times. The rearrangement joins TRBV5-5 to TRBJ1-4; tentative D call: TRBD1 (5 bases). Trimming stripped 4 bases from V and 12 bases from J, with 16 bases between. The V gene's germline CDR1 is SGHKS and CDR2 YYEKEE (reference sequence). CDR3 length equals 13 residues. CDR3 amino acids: CASSRGPSRELFF. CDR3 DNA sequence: TGTGCCAGCAGCCGGGGACCGTCGAGGGAACTGTTTTTT.

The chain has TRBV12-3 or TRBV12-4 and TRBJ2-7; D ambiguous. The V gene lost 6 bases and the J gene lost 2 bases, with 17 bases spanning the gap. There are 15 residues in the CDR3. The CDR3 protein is CASSPGLGSPYEQYF. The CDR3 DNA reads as TGTGCCAGCAGCCCCGGGCTAGGCAGCCCCTACGAGCAGTACTTC.

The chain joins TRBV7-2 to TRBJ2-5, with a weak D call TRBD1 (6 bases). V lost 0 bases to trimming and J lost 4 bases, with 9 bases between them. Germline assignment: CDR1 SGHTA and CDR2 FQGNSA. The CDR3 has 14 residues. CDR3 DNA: TGTGCCAGCAGCTTAGCGGGGGCCAGAGAGACCCAGTACTTC. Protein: CASSLAGARETQYF.

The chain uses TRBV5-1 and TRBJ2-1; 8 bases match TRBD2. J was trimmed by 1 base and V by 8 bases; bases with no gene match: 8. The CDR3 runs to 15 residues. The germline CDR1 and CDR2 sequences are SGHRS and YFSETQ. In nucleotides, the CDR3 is TGCGCCAGTGAAGAAAGCGGGAGTTCCTACAATGAGCAGTTCTTC. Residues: CASEESGSSYNEQFF.

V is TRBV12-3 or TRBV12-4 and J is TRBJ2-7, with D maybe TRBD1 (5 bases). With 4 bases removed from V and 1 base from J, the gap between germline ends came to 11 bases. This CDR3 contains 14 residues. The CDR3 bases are TGTGCCAGCAGTTACCGACAGCTTTCCTACGAGCAGTACTTC. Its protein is CASSYRQLSYEQYF.

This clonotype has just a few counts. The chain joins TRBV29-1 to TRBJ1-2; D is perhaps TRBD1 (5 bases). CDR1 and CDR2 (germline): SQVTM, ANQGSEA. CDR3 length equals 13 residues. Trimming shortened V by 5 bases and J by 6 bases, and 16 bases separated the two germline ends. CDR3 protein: CSVQGGGINGYTF. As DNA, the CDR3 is TGCAGCGTTCAAGGTGGGGGTATTAATGGCTACACCTTC. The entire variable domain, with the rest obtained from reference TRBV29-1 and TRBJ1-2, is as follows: SAVISQKPSRDICQRGTSLTIQCQVDSQVTMMFWYRQQPGQSLTLIATANQGSEATYESGFVIDKFPISRPNLTFSTLTVSNMSPEDSSIYLCSVQGGGINGYTFGSGTRLTVV.

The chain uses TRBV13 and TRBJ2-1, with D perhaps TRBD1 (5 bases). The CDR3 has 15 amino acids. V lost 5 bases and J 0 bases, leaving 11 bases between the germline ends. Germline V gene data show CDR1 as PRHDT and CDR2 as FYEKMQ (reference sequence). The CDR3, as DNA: TGTGCCAGCAGCCATTTCAGGGACTCCTACAATGAGCAGTTCTTC. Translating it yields CASSHFRDSYNEQFF.

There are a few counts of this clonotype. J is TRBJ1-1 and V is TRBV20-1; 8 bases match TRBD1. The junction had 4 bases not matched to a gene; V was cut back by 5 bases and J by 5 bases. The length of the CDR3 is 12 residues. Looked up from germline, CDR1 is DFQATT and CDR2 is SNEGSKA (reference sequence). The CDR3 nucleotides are TGCAGTGCTCCACGGACAGGGACTGAAGCTTTCTTT. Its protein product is CSAPRTGTEAFF.

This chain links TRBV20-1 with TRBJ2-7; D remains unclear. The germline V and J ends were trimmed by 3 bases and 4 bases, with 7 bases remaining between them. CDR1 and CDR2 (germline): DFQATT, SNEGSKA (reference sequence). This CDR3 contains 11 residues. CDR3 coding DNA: TGCAGTGCTAGTTATCTTTACGAGCAGTACTTC. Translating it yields CSASYLYEQYF.

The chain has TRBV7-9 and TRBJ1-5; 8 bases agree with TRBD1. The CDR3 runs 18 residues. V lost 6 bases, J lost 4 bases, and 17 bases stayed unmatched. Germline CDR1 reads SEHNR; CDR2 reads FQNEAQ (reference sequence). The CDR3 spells CASRMTGVQRAGNQPQHF. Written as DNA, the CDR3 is TGTGCCAGCAGAATGACAGGGGTGCAAAGGGCCGGTAATCAGCCCCAGCATTTT.

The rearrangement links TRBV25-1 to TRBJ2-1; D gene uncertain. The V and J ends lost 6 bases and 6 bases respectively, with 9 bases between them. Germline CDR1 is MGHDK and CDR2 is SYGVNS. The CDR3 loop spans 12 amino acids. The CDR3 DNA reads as TGTGCCAGCAGGTACCTCCTCAATGAGCAGTTCTTC. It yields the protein CASRYLLNEQFF.

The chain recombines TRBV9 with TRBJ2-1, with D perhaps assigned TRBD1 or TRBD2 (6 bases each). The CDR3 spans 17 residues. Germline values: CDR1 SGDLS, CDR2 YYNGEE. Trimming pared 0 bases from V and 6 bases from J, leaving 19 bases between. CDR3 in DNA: TGTGCCAGCAGCGTAGGCCAGGGGAGGAATGGTTTCAATGAGCAGTTCTTC. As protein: CASSVGQGRNGFNEQFF. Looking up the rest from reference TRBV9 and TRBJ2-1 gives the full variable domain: DSGVTQTPKHLITATGQRVTLRCSPRSGDLSVYWYQQSLDQGLQFLIQYYNGEERAKGNILERFSAQQFPDLHSELNLSSLELGDSALYFCASSVGQGRNGFNEQFFGPGTRLTVL.

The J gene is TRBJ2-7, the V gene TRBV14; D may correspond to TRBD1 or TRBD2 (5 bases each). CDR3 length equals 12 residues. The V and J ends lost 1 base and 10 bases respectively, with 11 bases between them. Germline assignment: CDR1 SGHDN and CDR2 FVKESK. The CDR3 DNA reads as TGTGCCAGCAGCCAAGTCAGGGACCAACAGTACTTC. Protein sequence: CASSQVRDQQYF.

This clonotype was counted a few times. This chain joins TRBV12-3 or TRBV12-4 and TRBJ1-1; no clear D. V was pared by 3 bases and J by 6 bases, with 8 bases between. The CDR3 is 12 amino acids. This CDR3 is CASSFGESEAFF. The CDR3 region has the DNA TGTGCCAGCAGTTTCGGGGAGTCTGAAGCTTTCTTT.

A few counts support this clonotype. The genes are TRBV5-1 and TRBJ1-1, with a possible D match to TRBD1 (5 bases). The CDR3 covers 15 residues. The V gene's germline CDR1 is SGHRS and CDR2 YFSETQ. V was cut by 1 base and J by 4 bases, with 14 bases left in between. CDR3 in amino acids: CASSLTGVGGTEAFF. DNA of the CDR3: TGCGCCAGCAGCTTGACGGGGGTCGGTGGCACTGAAGCTTTCTTT. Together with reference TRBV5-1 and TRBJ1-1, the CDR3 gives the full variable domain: KAGVTQTPRYLIKTRGQQVTLSCSPISGHRSVSWYQQTPGQGLQFLFEYFSETQRNKGNFPGRFSGRQFSNSRSEMNVSTLELGDSALYLCASSLTGVGGTEAFFGQGTRLTVV.

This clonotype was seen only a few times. The CDR3, as DNA: TGCGCCAGCAGCCAAGAAGGACGTAGAACCGGGGAGCTGTTTTTT. Residues: CASSQEGRRTGELFF. The chain combines TRBV4-3 with TRBJ2-2; D gene unclear. CDR3 length: 15 residues. Trimming took off 0 bases at V and 5 bases at J, with 10 bases between the two ends. Per germline, CDR1 LGHNA and CDR2 YSLEER.

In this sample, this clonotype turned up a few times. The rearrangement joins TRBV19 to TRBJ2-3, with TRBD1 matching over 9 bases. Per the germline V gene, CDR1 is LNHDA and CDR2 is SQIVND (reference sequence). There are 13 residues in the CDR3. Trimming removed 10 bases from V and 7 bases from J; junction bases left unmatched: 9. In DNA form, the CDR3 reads TGTGCCACCCGGGACAGGGCATCGAATACGCAGTATTTT. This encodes CATRDRASNTQYF.

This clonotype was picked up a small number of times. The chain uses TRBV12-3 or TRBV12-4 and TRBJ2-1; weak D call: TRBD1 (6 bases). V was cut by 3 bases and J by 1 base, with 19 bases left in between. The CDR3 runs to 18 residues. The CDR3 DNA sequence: TGTGCCAGCAGTTTTGGACAGATCCTTTCGGATTCCTACAATGAGCAGTTCTTC. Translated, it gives CASSFGQILSDSYNEQFF.

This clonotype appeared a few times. The CDR3 sequence: CATSRDRKQGRVYEQFF. The CDR3 DNA reads TGTGCCACCAGCAGAGATCGTAAACAGGGAAGGGTCTATGAGCAGTTCTTC. This chain joins TRBV15 and TRBJ2-1, with D maybe TRBD1 (6 bases). Germline V gene data show CDR1 as LNHNV and CDR2 as YYDKDF (reference sequence). The CDR3 is 17 amino acids. V was clipped by 0 bases and J by 8 bases, with 20 bases between them.

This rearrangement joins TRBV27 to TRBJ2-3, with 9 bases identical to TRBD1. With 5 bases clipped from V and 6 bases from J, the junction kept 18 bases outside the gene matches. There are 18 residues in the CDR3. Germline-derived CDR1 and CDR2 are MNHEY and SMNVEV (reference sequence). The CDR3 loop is CASSPSGQGWRERDTQYF. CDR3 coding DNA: TGTGCCAGCAGTCCATCGGGACAGGGCTGGCGGGAGAGGGATACGCAGTATTTT.

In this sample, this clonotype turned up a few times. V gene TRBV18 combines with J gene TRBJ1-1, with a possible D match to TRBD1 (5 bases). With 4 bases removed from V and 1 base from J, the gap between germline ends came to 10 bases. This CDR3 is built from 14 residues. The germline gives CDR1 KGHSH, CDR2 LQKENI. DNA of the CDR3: TGTGCCAGCTCACAGTTCGGGGGGAACACTGAAGCTTTCTTT. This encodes CASSQFGGNTEAFF.

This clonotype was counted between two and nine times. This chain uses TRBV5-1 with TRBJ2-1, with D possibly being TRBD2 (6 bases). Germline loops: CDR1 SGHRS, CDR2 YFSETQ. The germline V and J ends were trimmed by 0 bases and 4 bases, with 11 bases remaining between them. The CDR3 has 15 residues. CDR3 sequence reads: CASSLVAETYNEQFF. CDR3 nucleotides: TGCGCCAGCAGCTTGGTAGCGGAGACTTACAATGAGCAGTTCTTC.

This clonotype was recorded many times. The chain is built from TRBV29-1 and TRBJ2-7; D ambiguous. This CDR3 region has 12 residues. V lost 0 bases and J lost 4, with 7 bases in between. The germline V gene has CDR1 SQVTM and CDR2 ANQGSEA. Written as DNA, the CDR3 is TGCAGCGTTGAAGATCGCGATTACGAGCAGTACTTC. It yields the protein CSVEDRDYEQYF.

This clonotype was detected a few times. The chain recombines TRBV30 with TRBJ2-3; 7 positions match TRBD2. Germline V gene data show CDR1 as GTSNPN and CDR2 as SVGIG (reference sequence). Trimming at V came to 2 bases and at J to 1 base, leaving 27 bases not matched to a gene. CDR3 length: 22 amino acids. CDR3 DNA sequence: TGTGCCTGGAGTCTTCCCCTAGGCAGGGCTGGTGAGCGGGGCCCTGGCACAGATACGCAGTATTTT. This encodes CAWSLPLGRAGERGPGTDTQYF.

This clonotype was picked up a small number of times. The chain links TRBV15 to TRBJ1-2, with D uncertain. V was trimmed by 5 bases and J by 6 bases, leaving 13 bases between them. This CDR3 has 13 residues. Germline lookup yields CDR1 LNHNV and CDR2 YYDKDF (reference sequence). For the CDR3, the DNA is TGTGCCACCAGCCCCCTGGCAGGAGATGGCTACACCTTC. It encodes CATSPLAGDGYTF.

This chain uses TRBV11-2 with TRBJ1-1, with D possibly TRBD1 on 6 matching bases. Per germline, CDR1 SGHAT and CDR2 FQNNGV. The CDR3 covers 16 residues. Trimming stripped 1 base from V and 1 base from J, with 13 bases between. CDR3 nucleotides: TGTGCCAGCAGCTTAGCGCACAGGGTTTCGAACACTGAAGCTTTCTTT. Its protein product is CASSLAHRVSNTEAFF.

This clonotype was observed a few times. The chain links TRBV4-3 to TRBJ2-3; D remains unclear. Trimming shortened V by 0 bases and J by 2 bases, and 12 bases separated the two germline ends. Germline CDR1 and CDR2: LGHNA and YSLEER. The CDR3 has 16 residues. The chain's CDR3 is CASSQDLNTNTDTQYF. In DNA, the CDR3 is TGCGCCAGCAGCCAAGATCTCAACACGAACACAGATACGCAGTATTTT.